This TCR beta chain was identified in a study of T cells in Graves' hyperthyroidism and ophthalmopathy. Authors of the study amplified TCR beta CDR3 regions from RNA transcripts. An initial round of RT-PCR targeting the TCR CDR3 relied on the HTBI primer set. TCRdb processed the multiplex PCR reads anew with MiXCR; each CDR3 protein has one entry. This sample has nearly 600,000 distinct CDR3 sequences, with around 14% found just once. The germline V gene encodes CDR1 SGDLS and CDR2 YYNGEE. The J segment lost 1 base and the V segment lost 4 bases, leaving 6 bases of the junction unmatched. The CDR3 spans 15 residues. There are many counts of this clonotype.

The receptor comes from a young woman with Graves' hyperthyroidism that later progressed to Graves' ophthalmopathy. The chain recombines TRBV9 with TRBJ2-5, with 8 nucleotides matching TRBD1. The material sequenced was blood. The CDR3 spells CASSQTDRAQETQYF. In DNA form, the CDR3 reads TGTGCCAGCAGCCAGACGGACAGGGCCCAAGAGACCCAGTACTTC.